The next 11 T cell receptor beta chains were all read from a single sample in a study of beta chain features in type 1 diabetes. Every isolated RNA sample was fully reverse transcribed, so sequencing captured expressed TCRB transcripts. Method: immunoSEQ multiplex PCR; TCRdb's copy keeps in-frame clones and lacks some. The table records approximately 160,000 clones, around 63% of them present only once. These receptors have no known antigen. Study-level points and caveats: Among all four CD4+ subsets, Type 1 diabetes patients had TCRB CDR3s that were moderately but significantly shorter.

Sequenced: naive CD4+ T cells from blood. These receptors came from a man aged 30 to 45 with type 1 diabetes.

The table lists this clone with a few counts. The rearrangement uses TRBV29-1 and TRBJ2-5, with 10 bases matching TRBD1. The CDR3 consists of 15 residues. V lost 7 bases to trimming and J lost 4 bases; unmatched junction nucleotides: 12. In germline, CDR1 is SQVTM, CDR2 ANQGSEA. The CDR3 region is CSGGTGAWSIETQYF. In nucleotides, the CDR3 is TGCAGCGGTGGGACAGGGGCTTGGTCGATAGAGACCCAGTACTTC.

The CDR3 protein is CASSSTGALDYEQYF. CDR3 bases: TGTGCCAGCAGCTCTACAGGGGCACTCGACTACGAGCAGTACTTC. The rearrangement joins TRBV7-9 to TRBJ2-7; 7 bases match TRBD1. Germline V gene lookup returns CDR1 SEHNR and CDR2 FQNEAQ (reference sequence). V lost 4 bases to trimming and J lost 3 bases; unmatched junction nucleotides: 9. CDR3 length: 15 residues.

A note on this clone: The same CDR3 arises from other DNA sequences in this sample as well. The chain joins TRBV29-1 to TRBJ2-5; the D gene is possibly TRBD2 (5 bases). Germline CDR1 is SQVTM and CDR2 is ANQGSEA. This CDR3 region has 11 residues. V shed 1 base and J shed 5 bases, with 5 bases lying between them. Written as DNA, the CDR3 is TGCAGCGTTGAAGCGGGGGAGACCCAGTACTTC. Residues: CSVEAGETQYF.

V gene TRBV10-3 combines with J gene TRBJ2-3; D is undetermined. This CDR3 has 10 amino acids. V dropped 8 bases and J dropped 4 bases, with 4 bases sitting between them. Germline V CDR1 and CDR2: ENHRY, SYGVKD. Written as DNA, the CDR3 is TGTGCCATCGGTGCAGATACGCAGTATTTT. Translation gives CAIGADTQYF.

This sequence joins TRBV13 and TRBJ2-1, with D possibly matching TRBD1 (5 bases). In germline, CDR1 is PRHDT, CDR2 FYEKMQ (reference sequence). The CDR3 length is 13 residues. V lost 5 bases to trimming and J lost 6 bases, with 11 bases between them. The CDR3 sequence: CASSPRESNEQFF. The CDR3 coding sequence is TGTGCCAGCAGCCCCAGGGAATCCAATGAGCAGTTCTTC.

This clone was found once. This chain connects TRBV19 to TRBJ1-6; tentatively, D is TRBD1 (5 bases). The V end was cut by 0 bases, the J end by 10 bases, with 7 bases between. This CDR3 is built from 13 residues. Germline CDR1 LNHDA, CDR2 SQIVND (reference sequence). The DNA for the CDR3 is TGTGCCAGTAGTATAGATGACAGCTCACCCCTCCACTTT. It encodes CASSIDDSSPLHF. The full variable domain, with the rest looked up from reference TRBV19 and TRBJ1-6, is DGGITQSPKYLFRKEGQNVTLSCEQNLNHDAMYWYRQDPGQGLRLIYYSQIVNDFQKGDIAEGYSVSREKKESFPLTVTSAQKNPTAFYLCASSIDDSSPLHFGNGTRLTVT.

The rearrangement links TRBV9 to TRBJ2-3; D may be TRBD1 or TRBD2 (5 bases each). From germline, CDR1 is SGDLS and CDR2 YYNGEE. This CDR3 has 14 residues. V lost 0 bases to trimming and J lost 4 bases, with 9 bases between them. The CDR3 region has the DNA TGTGCCAGCAGCGTAGTTGGGGGATCAGATACGCAGTATTTT. Translation gives CASSVVGGSDTQYF.

This clone was seen more than once but under ten times. The chain employs TRBV29-1 and TRBJ2-1; D is perhaps TRBD2 (5 bases). Trimming stripped 2 bases from V and 12 bases from J, with 26 bases between. Germline V CDR1 and CDR2: SQVTM, ANQGSEA. This CDR3 region has 16 residues. The CDR3 DNA is TGCAGCGTTGAAAGGGTGGCCGGACTGACTGACGGAGCGCAGTTCTTC. Encoded protein: CSVERVAGLTDGAQFF.

The rearrangement joins TRBV7-2 to TRBJ2-2; 9 bases fit TRBD1. Germline V gene lookup returns CDR1 SGHTA and CDR2 FQGNSA. The trim removed 5 bases at V and 7 bases at J, leaving 8 bases unmatched. The CDR3 is 15 residues long. This CDR3 is CASSPRTGDGGELFF. The DNA of the CDR3 is TGTGCCAGCAGCCCTAGGACAGGGGATGGCGGGGAGCTGTTTTTT.

The rearrangement uses TRBV29-1 and TRBJ1-1; D gene ambiguous. V was cut by 3 bases and J by 1 base, with 6 bases left in between. This CDR3 is 12 amino acids long. The germline gives CDR1 SQVTM, CDR2 ANQGSEA. For the CDR3, the DNA is TGCAGCGTTGATTTACAGAACACTGAAGCTTTCTTT. Protein: CSVDLQNTEAFF.

The sample holds a few counts of this clone. The V gene is TRBV14, the J gene TRBJ2-6; D not resolved. Trimming left V 3 bases short and J 2 bases short, with 2 bases between. CDR1 is SGHDN, CDR2 FVKESK, per germline. CDR3 length: 13 residues. CDR3 protein: CASSQTGANVLTF. The CDR3 DNA follows: TGTGCCAGCAGCCAGACTGGGGCCAACGTCCTGACTTTC.